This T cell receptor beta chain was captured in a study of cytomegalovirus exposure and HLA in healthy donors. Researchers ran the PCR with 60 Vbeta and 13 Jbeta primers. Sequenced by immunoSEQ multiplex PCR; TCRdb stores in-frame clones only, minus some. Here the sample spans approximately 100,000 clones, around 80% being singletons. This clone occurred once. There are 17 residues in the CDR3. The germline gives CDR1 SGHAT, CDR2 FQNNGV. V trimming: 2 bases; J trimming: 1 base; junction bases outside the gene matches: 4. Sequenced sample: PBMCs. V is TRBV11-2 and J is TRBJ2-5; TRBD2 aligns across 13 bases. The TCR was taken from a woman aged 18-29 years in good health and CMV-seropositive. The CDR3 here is CASSLTSGRAIQETQYF. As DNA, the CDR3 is TGTGCCAGCAGCTTAACTAGCGGGAGGGCCATCCAAGAGACCCAGTACTTC.